The clone carrying this T cell receptor (beta chain) was picked up many times. The antigen is unknown. CDR3 length equals 14 residues. Germline V gives CDR1 SGHRS, CDR2 YFSETQ. V lost 0 bases to trimming and J lost 6 bases; unmatched junction nucleotides: 3. The sample is drawn from a study of T-cell reconstitution after alpha-beta-depleted transplantation in children. General observations from the study: The main origin of T-cell counts and diversity one year after transplant was newly produced T cells. Surviving recipient T cells and intrathymic progenitors accounted for some patients' high TCRbeta diversity at day 60.

Unique molecular identifiers were incorporated during preparation of the TCRbeta library. From the PCR reads, TCRdb called clonotypes with MiXCR, one entry per CDR3 protein. The sample has over 450,000 distinct CDR3 sequences, 8% to 11% seen once. Specimen: PBMCs, collected before TCRalphabeta/CD19-depleted stem cell transplant. V is TRBV5-1 and J is TRBJ1-1, with TRBD1 matching 9 bases. The sequence derives from a child under 10 years old with inherited bone marrow failure, due to receive a stem cell transplant. In DNA form, the CDR3 reads TGCGCCAGCAGCTTGGTGGGGACAGGGCCTGAAGCTTTCTTT. This translates into CASSLVGTGPEAFF.